A selection of T cell receptor beta chains follows, all from one sample in a study of CD8 T cells in ankylosing spondylitis. MiXCR, applied by TCRdb to the 5' RACE reads, yields one record per CDR3 protein. The repertoire holds 35,000 to 50,000 distinct CDR3 sequences, roughly 9.6% seen once, with around 1.5% in the top ten. Sequenced sample: blood, either unsorted or a sorted T cell fraction (not recorded which). Source of these receptors: a male donor with ankylosing spondylitis or in good health (not recorded which). Each CDR3 is given with its conserved first and last residue. D genes are given only for firm matches. Rows may omit the clone size; those that give it use once, few, many or a size class.

abundance: few; v_gene: TRBV7-2; j_gene: TRBJ2-7; d_gene: TRBD1; CDR3nt: TGTGCCAGCAGCTTGAGGAGCGGGACAGGGGGCGAGCAGTACTTC; CDR3aa: CASSLRSGTGGEQYF
abundance: -; v_gene: TRBV6-5; j_gene: TRBJ2-7; d_gene: TRBD2; CDR3nt: TGTGCCAGCAGTTTGAGCGGGACTAGTGCAGTCGAGCAGTACTTC; CDR3aa: CASSLSGTSAVEQYF
abundance: many; v_gene: TRBV18; j_gene: TRBJ2-1; d_gene: -; CDR3nt: TGTGCCAGCTCCGATCGACTAGTGGGAGAGCAGTTCTTC; CDR3aa: CASSDRLVGEQFF
abundance: many; v_gene: TRBV12-3/TRBV12-4; j_gene: TRBJ1-1; d_gene: TRBD1; CDR3nt: TGTGCCAGCACCTCCGACAGGGTGAACACTGAAGCTTTCTTT; CDR3aa: CASTSDRVNTEAFF
abundance: medium-sized; v_gene: TRBV20-1; j_gene: TRBJ1-1; d_gene: -; CDR3nt: TGCAGTGCTAGAGATAAGGGGAGCCCTGAAGCTTTCTTT; CDR3aa: CSARDKGSPEAFF
abundance: many; v_gene: TRBV7-8; j_gene: TRBJ2-7; d_gene: TRBD1; CDR3nt: TGTGCCAGCAGCTTAGCGGGACAGGAAATCCCCTACGAGCAGTACTTC; CDR3aa: CASSLAGQEIPYEQYF
abundance: many; v_gene: TRBV10-3; j_gene: TRBJ2-2; d_gene: TRBD1; CDR3nt: TGTGCCATCAGAGGACAGGGGGCCCGGAACACCGGGGAGCTGTTTTTT; CDR3aa: CAIRGQGARNTGELFF
abundance: -; v_gene: TRBV7-2; j_gene: TRBJ1-3; d_gene: -; CDR3nt: TGTGCCACCCCAGACCGAGGAGGAAACACCATATATTTT; CDR3aa: CATPDRGGNTIYF
abundance: many; v_gene: TRBV2; j_gene: TRBJ1-1; d_gene: -; CDR3nt: TGTGCCAGCAGTGAGGGGGGGATAAACACTGAAGCTTTCTTT; CDR3aa: CASSEGGINTEAFF
abundance: many; v_gene: TRBV28; j_gene: TRBJ2-3; d_gene: -; CDR3nt: TGTGCCAGCCAGAGCCCGGGGCGAGATACGCAGTATTTT; CDR3aa: CASQSPGRDTQYF
abundance: -; v_gene: TRBV12-3/TRBV12-4; j_gene: TRBJ2-1; d_gene: TRBD2; CDR3nt: TGTGCCAGCAGGACTAGCGCACCTTACAATGAGCAGTTCTTC; CDR3aa: CASRTSAPYNEQFF
abundance: -; v_gene: TRBV21-1; j_gene: TRBJ1-3; d_gene: -; CDR3nt: TGTGCCAGCAGCATCGGGGCCTCTGGAAACACCATATATTTT; CDR3aa: CASSIGASGNTIYF
abundance: many; v_gene: TRBV29-1; j_gene: TRBJ2-6; d_gene: -; CDR3nt: TGCAGCGTTGGAAAGTCTGGGGCCAACGTCCTGACTTTC; CDR3aa: CSVGKSGANVLTF
abundance: -; v_gene: TRBV5-1; j_gene: TRBJ2-3; d_gene: -; CDR3nt: TGCGCCAGCAGCTTGGGGGGGTCGGGCACAGATACGCAGTATTTT; CDR3aa: CASSLGGSGTDTQYF
abundance: -; v_gene: TRBV13; j_gene: TRBJ2-1; d_gene: TRBD2; CDR3nt: TGTGCCTGCAGTTTAGGTCTCCCCGCGGGGGGGCTTGGTAATGAGCAGTTCTTC; CDR3aa: CACSLGLPAGGLGNEQFF
abundance: -; v_gene: TRBV5-1; j_gene: TRBJ2-1; d_gene: -; CDR3nt: TGCCCCAGCAGCTCAGGAGGGGGGGGTCTATACAATGAGCAGTTCTTC; CDR3aa: CPSSSGGGGLYNEQFF
abundance: many; v_gene: TRBV3-1; j_gene: TRBJ1-4; d_gene: -; CDR3nt: TGTGCCAGCAGCCAAGACCGATTCGCAGCTAATGAAAAACTGTTTTTT; CDR3aa: CASSQDRFAANEKLFF
abundance: few; v_gene: TRBV5-1; j_gene: TRBJ2-3; d_gene: -; CDR3nt: TGCGCCAGCAGCTTGGCCAAAGGAGGGTCCACAGATACGCAGTATTTT; CDR3aa: CASSLAKGGSTDTQYF
abundance: few; v_gene: TRBV29-1; j_gene: TRBJ1-3; d_gene: -; CDR3nt: TGCAGCGTTTCTTTGGGGGCGGGAAACACCATATATTTT; CDR3aa: CSVSLGAGNTIYF
abundance: medium-sized; v_gene: TRBV6-1; j_gene: TRBJ1-2; d_gene: -; CDR3nt: TGTGCCAGCAGCGAGACAGGCCAACCCTATGGCTACACCTTC; CDR3aa: CASSETGQPYGYTF
abundance: many; v_gene: TRBV5-1; j_gene: TRBJ2-7; d_gene: TRBD1; CDR3nt: TGCGCCAGCGCCCTGCCTACCGGGACAGGGGGCTACGAGCAGTACTTC; CDR3aa: CASALPTGTGGYEQYF
abundance: many; v_gene: TRBV6-1; j_gene: TRBJ2-3; d_gene: TRBD1; CDR3nt: TGTGCCAGCAGTCACGCGGGACAGGGGTCTGGAGATACGCAGTATTTT; CDR3aa: CASSHAGQGSGDTQYF
abundance: many; v_gene: TRBV5-1; j_gene: TRBJ2-7; d_gene: -; CDR3nt: TGCGCCAGCAGCTTGACCCCCAGCATCAACGAGCAGTACTTC; CDR3aa: CASSLTPSINEQYF
abundance: many; v_gene: TRBV21-1; j_gene: TRBJ1-2; d_gene: -; CDR3nt: TGTGCCAGCAGCGGAGGGGGCCACTTTAACACCTTC; CDR3aa: CASSGGGHFNTF
abundance: many; v_gene: TRBV12-3/TRBV12-4; j_gene: TRBJ2-3; d_gene: TRBD2; CDR3nt: TGTGCCAGCAGCCATTATACTAGCGGGGGGGCGGATACGCAGTATTTT; CDR3aa: CASSHYTSGGADTQYF
abundance: many; v_gene: TRBV10-3; j_gene: TRBJ1-2; d_gene: TRBD1; CDR3nt: TGTGCCATCAGTGATAGGGGGACAGGGAACTATGGCTACACCTTC; CDR3aa: CAISDRGTGNYGYTF
abundance: -; v_gene: TRBV19; j_gene: TRBJ1-4; d_gene: -; CDR3nt: TGTGCCAGTACCGGACGGTCAGCTAATGAAAAACTGTTTTTT; CDR3aa: CASTGRSANEKLFF
abundance: few; v_gene: TRBV12-3/TRBV12-4; j_gene: TRBJ1-2; d_gene: -; CDR3nt: TGTGCCAGCAGTAAGGACGGAGCTAACTATGGCTACACCTTC; CDR3aa: CASSKDGANYGYTF